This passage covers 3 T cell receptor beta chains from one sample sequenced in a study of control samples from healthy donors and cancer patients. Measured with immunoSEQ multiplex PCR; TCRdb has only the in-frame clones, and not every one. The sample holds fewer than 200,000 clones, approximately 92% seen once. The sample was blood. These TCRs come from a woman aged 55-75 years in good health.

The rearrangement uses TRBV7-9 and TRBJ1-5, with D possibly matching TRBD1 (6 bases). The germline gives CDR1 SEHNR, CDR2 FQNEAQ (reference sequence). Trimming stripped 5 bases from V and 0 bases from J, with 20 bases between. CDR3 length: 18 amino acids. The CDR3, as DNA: TGTGCCAGCAGCAGTTTAGTAAGTCGGGACACTAGCAATCAGCCCCAGCATTTT. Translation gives CASSSLVSRDTSNQPQHF.

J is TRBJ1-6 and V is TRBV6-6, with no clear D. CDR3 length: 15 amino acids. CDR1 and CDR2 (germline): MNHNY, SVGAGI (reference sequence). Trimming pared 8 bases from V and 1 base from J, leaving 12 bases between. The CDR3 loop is CASSRVKSYNSPLHF. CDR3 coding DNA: TGTGCCAGCTCTAGGGTGAAATCCTATAATTCACCCCTCCACTTT.

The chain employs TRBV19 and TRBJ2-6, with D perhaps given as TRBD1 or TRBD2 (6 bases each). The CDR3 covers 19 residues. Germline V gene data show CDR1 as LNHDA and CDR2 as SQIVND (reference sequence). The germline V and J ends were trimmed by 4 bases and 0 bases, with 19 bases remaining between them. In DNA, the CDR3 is TGTGCCAGTAGTACCCGACGCCCGGGGGCGAGCTCTGGGGCCAACGTCCTGACTTTC. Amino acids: CASSTRRPGASSGANVLTF. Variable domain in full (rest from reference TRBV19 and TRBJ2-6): DGGITQSPKYLFRKEGQNVTLSCEQNLNHDAMYWYRQDPGQGLRLIYYSQIVNDFQKGDIAEGYSVSREKKESFPLTVTSAQKNPTAFYLCASSTRRPGASSGANVLTFGAGSRLTVL.